The rows below give T cell receptor beta chains drawn from one sample of a study of CD8 T cells in Susac syndrome. TCRdb ran MiXCR on the immunoSEQ multiplex PCR reads and lists one entry per CDR3 protein. Seen here are 250,000 to 350,000 distinct CDR3 sequences, about 91% observed once, and the top ten hold about 0.07%. Sequencing was done on a sample of CD4+ T cells from PBMCs. These receptors all stem from a human donor with multiple sclerosis. The CDR3 runs from the conserved cysteine through the conserved F or W. Fields, in order: D gene, J gene, clone size, V gene, CDR3 protein, CDR3 DNA. The D gene is left open where the match is weak. Some rows mark clone size as missing; the rest say once, few, many or name a class of expanded clone.

D gene: .
J gene: TRBJ1-1
clone size: .
V gene: TRBV30
CDR3 protein: CATPAGPEAFF
CDR3 DNA: TGTGCCACCCCGGCAGGCCCTGAAGCTTTCTTT

D gene: .
J gene: TRBJ2-2
clone size: .
V gene: TRBV3-1
CDR3 protein: CASSQVGAGNTGELFF
CDR3 DNA: TGTGCCAGCAGCCAAGTGGGGGCGGGGAACACCGGGGAGCTGTTTTTT

D gene: TRBD1
J gene: TRBJ1-2
clone size: .
V gene: TRBV12-3/TRBV12-4
CDR3 protein: CASRRTGRDGYTF
CDR3 DNA: TGTGCCAGCAGAAGGACAGGTCGGGATGGCTACACCTTC

D gene: .
J gene: TRBJ2-3
clone size: .
V gene: TRBV20-1
CDR3 protein: CSARVEGGPDTQYF
CDR3 DNA: TGCAGTGCTAGGGTGGAAGGTGGCCCAGATACGCAGTATTTT

D gene: .
J gene: TRBJ1-1
clone size: .
V gene: TRBV5-6
CDR3 protein: CASSLGSTNTEAFF
CDR3 DNA: TGTGCCAGCAGCTTAGGGAGCACGAACACTGAAGCTTTCTTT

D gene: .
J gene: TRBJ2-1
clone size: .
V gene: TRBV6-5
CDR3 protein: CASSYGGSHPLTHEQFF
CDR3 DNA: TGTGCCAGCAGTTACGGGGGCAGTCACCCACTCACCCATGAGCAGTTCTTC

D gene: .
J gene: TRBJ2-3
clone size: few
V gene: TRBV20-1
CDR3 protein: CSAPGAGTDTQYF
CDR3 DNA: TGCAGTGCTCCCGGAGCTGGCACAGATACGCAGTATTTT

D gene: .
J gene: TRBJ2-3
clone size: .
V gene: TRBV29-1
CDR3 protein: CSVDVRQADTQYF
CDR3 DNA: TGCAGCGTTGATGTGAGACAGGCAGATACGCAGTATTTT

D gene: .
J gene: TRBJ2-7
clone size: .
V gene: TRBV3-1
CDR3 protein: CASSDGYEQYF
CDR3 DNA: TGTGCCAGCAGCGACGGATACGAGCAGTACTTC

D gene: .
J gene: TRBJ1-2
clone size: .
V gene: TRBV29-1
CDR3 protein: CSVESPGFGRTNYGYTF
CDR3 DNA: TGCAGCGTTGAATCTCCAGGGTTTGGAAGAACTAACTATGGCTACACCTTC

D gene: .
J gene: TRBJ1-1
clone size: .
V gene: TRBV29-1
CDR3 protein: CSAGDFEALF
CDR3 DNA: TGCAGCGCCGGGGACTTTGAAGCTCTCTTT

D gene: .
J gene: TRBJ2-2
clone size: few
V gene: TRBV7-9
CDR3 protein: CASSLVYTGELFF
CDR3 DNA: TGTGCCAGCAGCTTAGTTTACACCGGGGAGCTGTTTTTT

D gene: TRBD2
J gene: TRBJ2-3
clone size: .
V gene: TRBV29-1
CDR3 protein: CSVVRESVTQYF
CDR3 DNA: TGCAGCGTTGTGCGGGAGTCTGTTACGCAGTATTTT

D gene: .
J gene: TRBJ2-3
clone size: .
V gene: TRBV24-1
CDR3 protein: CATSDYRRQGPSDTQYF
CDR3 DNA: TGTGCCACCAGTGATTACCGACGTCAGGGGCCTTCAGATACGCAGTATTTT

D gene: TRBD1
J gene: TRBJ1-3
clone size: .
V gene: TRBV12-3/TRBV12-4
CDR3 protein: CASNYRGRRGNTIYF
CDR3 DNA: TGTGCCAGCAATTACAGGGGGCGACGTGGAAACACCATATATTTT

D gene: .
J gene: TRBJ1-1
clone size: .
V gene: TRBV5-1
CDR3 protein: CASSLAGSDTEAFF
CDR3 DNA: TGCGCCAGCAGCTTGGCGGGCTCGGACACTGAAGCTTTCTTT

D gene: .
J gene: TRBJ1-6
clone size: .
V gene: TRBV30
CDR3 protein: CAWSQQSNSPLHF
CDR3 DNA: TGTGCCTGGAGTCAACAGAGTAATTCACCCCTCCACTTT

D gene: .
J gene: TRBJ1-1
clone size: .
V gene: TRBV2
CDR3 protein: CASSVWGGNTEAFF
CDR3 DNA: TGTGCCAGCAGTGTATGGGGAGGGAACACTGAAGCTTTCTTT

D gene: .
J gene: TRBJ1-1
clone size: .
V gene: TRBV19
CDR3 protein: CASSTSGSLNTEAFF
CDR3 DNA: TGTGCCAGTAGTACGTCGGGGAGCCTGAACACTGAAGCTTTCTTT

D gene: .
J gene: TRBJ1-3
clone size: .
V gene: TRBV30
CDR3 protein: CAWSGGLAGNTIYF
CDR3 DNA: TGTGCCTGGAGTGGAGGGTTGGCTGGAAACACCATATATTTT

D gene: .
J gene: TRBJ1-5
clone size: .
V gene: TRBV15
CDR3 protein: CATSRTGRDSNQPQHF
CDR3 DNA: TGTGCCACCAGCAGAACAGGGAGGGATAGCAATCAGCCCCAGCATTTT

D gene: TRBD1
J gene: TRBJ1-3
clone size: .
V gene: TRBV7-9
CDR3 protein: CASSPRGHSGNTIYF
CDR3 DNA: TGTGCCAGCAGCCCGAGGGGGCACTCTGGAAACACCATATATTTT

D gene: .
J gene: TRBJ2-3
clone size: once
V gene: TRBV6-2/TRBV6-3
CDR3 protein: CASSYNGRTDTQYF
CDR3 DNA: TGTGCCAGCAGTTACAACGGACGCACAGATACGCAGTATTTT

D gene: .
J gene: TRBJ2-5
clone size: .
V gene: TRBV10-3
CDR3 protein: CAISSAGSEETQYF
CDR3 DNA: TGTGCCATCTCTAGCGCGGGATCTGAAGAGACCCAGTACTTC

D gene: TRBD1
J gene: TRBJ1-1
clone size: once
V gene: TRBV3-1
CDR3 protein: CASSPHRGQGYTEAFF
CDR3 DNA: TGTGCCAGCAGCCCACACAGGGGGCAAGGGTACACTGAAGCTTTCTTT

D gene: TRBD2
J gene: TRBJ2-7
clone size: .
V gene: TRBV5-1
CDR3 protein: CASSLASGGHYEQYF
CDR3 DNA: TGCGCCAGCAGCTTGGCTAGCGGGGGGCACTACGAGCAGTACTTC

D gene: TRBD2
J gene: TRBJ2-1
clone size: .
V gene: TRBV4-3
CDR3 protein: CASSQDSRRASGRSTMYNEQFF
CDR3 DNA: TGCGCCAGCAGCCAAGATAGCAGACGGGCTAGCGGGAGATCCACTATGTACAATGAGCAGTTCTTC

D gene: .
J gene: TRBJ1-5
clone size: .
V gene: TRBV3-1
CDR3 protein: CASSQYVGQPQHF
CDR3 DNA: TGTGCCAGCAGCCAGTACGTTGGACAGCCCCAGCATTTT

D gene: TRBD1
J gene: TRBJ1-1
clone size: .
V gene: TRBV30
CDR3 protein: CAWSVRQGKEAFF
CDR3 DNA: TGTGCCTGGAGTGTTCGACAGGGCAAGGAAGCTTTCTTT